The next 11 T cell receptor beta chains were all read from a single sample in a study of graft-versus-host responses after intestinal transplantation. These receptors are not linked to any known antigen. Clones were sequenced by immunoSEQ multiplex PCR, and TCRdb holds only the in-frame ones, with some missing. The sample includes 85,000 to 90,000 clones, under 90% of them seen just once. Sequenced material: unstimulated CD4+ T cells sorted from spleen or lymph node cells, taken before intestinal transplant. Receptors originate from a human donor who received an intestinal transplant.

V usage is TRBV5-4 and J usage is TRBJ2-2, with 7 bases identical to TRBD2. The CDR3 is 16 amino acids. Unmatched junction bases numbered 4, after V lost 1 base and J lost 1 base. The V gene's germline CDR1 is SGHNT and CDR2 YYREEE (reference sequence). The CDR3 sequence: CASSLPLAVNTGELFF. CDR3 coding DNA: TGTGCCAGCAGCTTGCCGCTAGCGGTGAACACCGGGGAGCTGTTTTTT.

This chain links TRBV5-1 with TRBJ2-1, with TRBD1 matching 11 bases. The germline CDR1 and CDR2 sequences are SGHRS and YFSETQ. CDR3 length: 15 amino acids. The trim removed 0 bases at V and 8 bases at J, leaving 4 bases unmatched. CDR3 DNA sequence: TGCGCCAGCAGCTTGGCCGGACAGGGGGCGGATGAGCAGTTCTTC. It codes for CASSLAGQGADEQFF.

The rearrangement uses TRBV5-4 and TRBJ2-1; D is perhaps TRBD2 (5 bases). The CDR3 contains 15 residues. CDR1 and CDR2 from the germline V gene are SGHNT and YYREEE (reference sequence). The V and J ends lost 9 bases and 0 bases respectively, with 16 bases between them. The CDR3 DNA reads as TGTGCCACTTTACCTAGCCCTAGCTCCTACAATGAGCAGTTCTTC. Its protein is CATLPSPSSYNEQFF.

This clone was observed a single time. The V and J genes are TRBV9 and TRBJ1-1; 8 bases match TRBD1. The CDR3 has 14 amino acids. CDR1 is SGDLS, CDR2 YYNGEE, per germline. The junction had 7 bases not matched to a gene; V was cut back by 4 bases and J by 5 bases. CDR3 region: CASSRAGGWTEAFF. The CDR3 coding sequence is TGTGCCAGCAGCCGGGCAGGGGGCTGGACTGAAGCTTTCTTT. The variable domain in full, completed from reference TRBV9 and TRBJ1-1, reads DSGVTQTPKHLITATGQRVTLRCSPRSGDLSVYWYQQSLDQGLQFLIQYYNGEERAKGNILERFSAQQFPDLHSELNLSSLELGDSALYFCASSRAGGWTEAFFGQGTRLTVV.

The V call is TRBV15, the J call TRBJ2-5; D might be TRBD1 (6 bases). Looked up from germline, CDR1 is LNHNV and CDR2 is YYDKDF (reference sequence). Deletions cut 0 bases from V and 4 bases from J, with 15 bases between. This CDR3 is 16 amino acids long. The CDR3 loop reads CATSREGAGPGETQYF. DNA for the CDR3: TGTGCCACCAGCAGAGAGGGGGCGGGCCCAGGAGAGACCCAGTACTTC.

The V and J genes are TRBV6-6 and TRBJ2-5; 7 bases are a match to TRBD2. Germline values: CDR1 MNHNY, CDR2 SVGAGI (reference sequence). The CDR3 has 15 residues. Trimming cost V 0 bases and J 5 bases; bases outside gene matches: 6. This CDR3 reads CASSYSRQGGETQYF. CDR3 nucleotide sequence: TGTGCCAGCAGTTACTCGAGGCAGGGAGGGGAGACCCAGTACTTC.

The chain is built from TRBV12-5 and TRBJ2-7; D remains unclear. Germline CDR1 is LGHNT and CDR2 is FRNRAP. The CDR3 length is 13 residues. The V end lost 5 bases, the J end lost 1 base, and 9 bases lay between the germline ends. The chain's CDR3 is CASGPPFSYEQYF. DNA for the CDR3: TGTGCTAGTGGTCCCCCATTTTCCTACGAGCAGTACTTC.

The CDR3 loop is CASSLLRVRGKYSNQPQHF. The CDR3 DNA sequence: TGTGCCAGCAGCTTGTTGAGGGTCAGGGGGAAATATAGCAATCAGCCCCAGCATTTT. The V call is TRBV7-9, the J call TRBJ1-5; 7 bases are a match to TRBD1. CDR3 length: 19 amino acids. Germline loops: CDR1 SEHNR, CDR2 FQNEAQ (reference sequence). With V trimmed by 3 bases and J by 0 bases, 14 bases remained unmatched.

V usage is TRBV7-3 and J usage is TRBJ2-1; 10 nucleotides match TRBD1. CDR3 size: 14 residues. In germline, CDR1 is SGHTA, CDR2 FQGTGA. With V trimmed by 5 bases and J by 9 bases, 7 bases remained unmatched. For the CDR3, the DNA is TGTGCCAGCAGCCGCCGGGACAGGGGAACTGAGCAGTTCTTC. This sequence encodes CASSRRDRGTEQFF. Full variable domain (outside the CDR3, taken from reference TRBV7-3 and TRBJ2-1): GAGVSQTPSNKVTEKGKYVELRCDPISGHTALYWYRQSLGQGPEFLIYFQGTGAADDSGLPNDRFFAVRPEGSVSTLKIQRTERGDSAVYLCASSRRDRGTEQFFGPGTRLTVL.

This clone has only one observation. The V and J genes are TRBV5-1 and TRBJ2-5, with TRBD2 identical over 7 bases. This CDR3 spans 15 amino acids. The V and J ends lost 4 bases and 3 bases, in that order; junction bases with no gene match: 9. Looked up from germline, CDR1 is SGHRS and CDR2 is YFSETQ. This CDR3 is CASSRRLAPKETQYF. For the CDR3, the DNA is TGCGCCAGCAGCCGCCGACTAGCCCCTAAAGAGACCCAGTACTTC.

This chain joins TRBV5-1 and TRBJ1-1; D not resolved. The CDR3 has 15 amino acids. V gave up 6 bases and J gave up 1 base, with 16 bases separating them. Germline CDR1 and CDR2: SGHRS and YFSETQ. Written as DNA, the CDR3 is TGCGCCAGCACCGGAGGGTCTTTTGGGAACACTGAAGCTTTCTTT. Translating it yields CASTGGSFGNTEAFF.